The 7 T cell receptor beta chains reported below all come from one sample, sequenced in a study of read filtering for tumor transcriptome and immune sequencing. Molecular barcoded adaptors covering alpha/delta and beta/gamma chains were used on roughly 400 ng RNA. TCRdb called the reads again in MiXCR, with one record for every CDR3 protein. The data show 20,000 to 30,000 distinct CDR3 sequences, less than 25% seen once. Material: a population of CD138-negative cells sorted from bone marrow. The source is a donor aged 40 or over with multiple myeloma.

A note on this clonotype: A clone one base away is much larger, so this may be a read error. The chain has TRBV29-1 and TRBJ2-5; TRBD1 is a possible D gene (6 bases). Germline-derived CDR1 and CDR2 are SQVTM and ANQGSEA. The V and J ends lost 1 base and 5 bases respectively, with 14 bases between them. The CDR3 spans 14 residues. DNA for the CDR3: TGCAGCGTTGAAGTTTCAGTGGGGGCGGAGACCCAGTACTTC. This gives the protein CSVEVSVGAETQYF.

The chain couples TRBV5-1 to TRBJ1-1, with a weak D call TRBD1 (6 bases). CDR3 length equals 13 residues. The germline gives CDR1 SGHRS, CDR2 YFSETQ. The V end lost 5 bases, the J end lost 3 bases, and 11 bases lay between the germline ends. For the CDR3, the DNA is TGCGCCAGCAGACTACAGGGAGACACTGAAGCTTTCTTT. This translates into CASRLQGDTEAFF.

About this clonotype: It may be a read error: a sequence one base away is much more abundant. The V and J genes are TRBV12-3 or TRBV12-4 and TRBJ2-1; 7 nucleotides agree with TRBD1. CDR3 length equals 13 residues. The CDR3, as DNA: TGTGCCAGCATGGGACAGTTAGAGAATGAGCTGTTCTTC. Protein: CASMGQLENELFF.

Ten or more counts support this clonotype. This chain links TRBV6-2 or TRBV6-3 with TRBJ1-1; D gene uncertain. Per the germline V gene, CDR1 is MNHEY and CDR2 is SVGEGT. The CDR3 is 17 amino acids. Trimming left V 1 base short and J 1 base short, with 16 bases between. CDR3 bases: TGTGCCAGCAGTTACTGGCAGGTAGAGGTGAGGAACACTGAAGCTTTCTTT. This encodes CASSYWQVEVRNTEAFF.

Comment on this clonotype: This may be a read error: a much more frequent sequence differs by one nucleotide. The chain has TRBV7-7 and TRBJ2-5; 10 bases are shared with TRBD1. The germline gives CDR1 SSHAT, CDR2 FNYEAQ (reference sequence). The CDR3 covers 14 residues. The J segment lost 9 bases and the V segment lost 5 bases, leaving 9 bases of the junction unmatched. Here the CDR3 DNA reads TGTGCCAGCAGCACGGGACAGGGGTTGAAGGCCCAGTACTTC. Translated: CASSTGQGLKAQYF.

Only a few counts were recorded for this clonotype. The chain carries TRBV6-4 and TRBJ1-5; D gene ambiguous. V gave up 0 bases and J gave up 3 bases, with 3 bases separating them. This CDR3 comprises 13 residues. Germline-derived CDR1 and CDR2 are MRHNA and SNTAGT. CDR3 DNA sequence: TGTGCCAGCAGTGACTCAGCCAATCAGCCCCAGCATTTT. It is translated as CASSDSANQPQHF.

This clonotype was seen ten or more times. The rearrangement joins TRBV20-1 to TRBJ2-5; no firm D call. The germline V gene has CDR1 DFQATT and CDR2 SNEGSKA (reference sequence). The CDR3 has 13 amino acids. The germline V and J ends were trimmed by 0 bases and 4 bases, with 9 bases remaining between them. The CDR3 DNA follows: TGCAGTGCTAGAGATAGGAGTCTAGAGACCCAGTACTTC. Encoded protein: CSARDRSLETQYF.